The 18 T cell receptor beta chains given below trace back to one sample, sequenced in a study of OX40 agonist ivuxolimab in advanced cancers. Some clones are missing from TCRdb's copy, which holds only in-frame ones; the method was immunoSEQ multiplex PCR. The sample yields tens of thousands of clones, around 89% seen once. The sequences come from CD4+ or CD8+ T cells sorted from blood, collected in a trial of the OX40 agonist ivuxolimab. Receptor source: an adult with an advanced solid tumor such as melanoma, head and neck, liver or kidney cancer.

In this sample, this clone turned up once. The CDR3 coding sequence is TGTGCCAGTAGTATAGACAGGGCTACCTACAATGAGCAGTTCTTC. It is translated as CASSIDRATYNEQFF. The chain recombines TRBV19 with TRBJ2-1; weak D call: TRBD1 (5 bases). Germline values: CDR1 LNHDA, CDR2 SQIVND (reference sequence). Trimming shortened V by 0 bases and J by 2 bases, and 8 bases separated the two germline ends. The CDR3 extends over 15 amino acids.

The chain has TRBV5-6 and TRBJ2-3, with no clear D. Germline CDR1 SGHDT, CDR2 YYEEEE. V was shortened by 0 bases and J by 3 bases, with 14 bases between the two germline ends. This CDR3 is built from 16 residues. The CDR3 coding sequence is TGTGCCAGCAGCTTGGTCCAGTCTGGTGGGACAGATACGCAGTATTTT. Translation: CASSLVQSGGTDTQYF.

V usage is TRBV27 and J usage is TRBJ2-7; TRBD1 agrees at 7 bases. This CDR3 comprises 12 residues. Germline-derived CDR1 and CDR2 are MNHEY and SMNVEV (reference sequence). Trimming took 8 bases from V and 2 from J; bases not matched to a gene: 3. CDR3: CASGTATYEQYF. DNA for the CDR3: TGTGCCAGCGGGACAGCAACCTACGAGCAGTACTTC.

The table lists this clone with a few counts. The chain couples TRBV30 to TRBJ1-1; D not certain. The CDR3 has 13 amino acids. Germline values: CDR1 GTSNPN, CDR2 SVGIG (reference sequence). V lost 3 bases, J lost 8 bases, and 16 bases lay in between. CDR3 sequence: CAWSPSRPDEAFF. The CDR3 DNA is TGTGCCTGGAGCCCTTCGCGTCCCGACGAAGCTTTCTTT.

The V gene is TRBV5-1, the J gene TRBJ2-2; TRBD2 matches at 10 bases. CDR1 is SGHRS, CDR2 YFSETQ, per germline. The CDR3 consists of 15 residues. The ends lost 4 bases at V and 4 bases at J; junction bases unmatched: 4. The CDR3 DNA reads as TGCGCCAGCAGCCCTAGCGGGAGTGGCACCGGGGAGCTGTTTTTT. Residues: CASSPSGSGTGELFF.

This chain connects TRBV6-5 to TRBJ2-1; TRBD2 is a possible D gene (6 bases). This CDR3 contains 16 residues. The germline gives CDR1 MNHEY, CDR2 SVGAGI. The germline V and J ends were trimmed by 1 base and 4 bases, with 14 bases remaining between them. In DNA form, the CDR3 reads TGTGCCAGCAGTTACTTCAGTGCGGGGCGTTACAATGAGCAGTTCTTC. Residues: CASSYFSAGRYNEQFF.

The rearrangement joins TRBV6-5 to TRBJ2-7; tentatively, D is TRBD2 (5 bases). Trimming removed 0 bases at V and 6 bases at J, with 15 bases between. The CDR3 extends over 15 amino acids. CDR1 and CDR2 from the germline V gene are MNHEY and SVGAGI. The DNA for the CDR3 is TGTGCCAGCAGTTACTCGGGCGGGCTGAGGGTCGAGCAGTACTTC. Translating it yields CASSYSGGLRVEQYF.

J is TRBJ1-2 and V is TRBV10-1, with TRBD1 matching over 11 bases. Germline CDR1 is WNHNN and CDR2 is SYGVQD (reference sequence). The CDR3 has 14 residues. V trimming: 6 bases; J trimming: 7 bases; junction bases outside the gene matches: 7. The DNA for the CDR3 is TGCGCCAGCAGGGGACAGGGGGAAGGTTTTGGCTACACCTTC. Translation: CASRGQGEGFGYTF.

V is TRBV19 and J is TRBJ1-5; TRBD1 agrees at 8 bases. V shed 9 bases, J shed 6 bases, and the junction held 4 bases outside the gene matches. This CDR3 comprises 12 residues. Per germline, CDR1 LNHDA and CDR2 SQIVND (reference sequence). The chain's CDR3 is CASRTGPQPQHF. CDR3 bases: TGTGCCAGCAGGACAGGGCCTCAGCCCCAGCATTTT.

This clone has only one observation. This chain uses TRBV4-1 with TRBJ2-1; 11 nucleotides agree with TRBD1. The germline V gene encodes CDR1 MGHRA and CDR2 YSYEKL. Trimming took 0 bases from V and 6 from J; bases not matched to a gene: 7. This CDR3 has 17 residues. The CDR3 protein is CASSQDLSGQGGNEQFF. CDR3 nucleotides: TGCGCCAGCAGCCAAGATCTATCGGGACAGGGGGGCAATGAGCAGTTCTTC.

V gene TRBV14 combines with J gene TRBJ1-1; D gene unclear. V lost 1 base, J lost 1 base, and 7 bases lay in between. This CDR3 spans 14 amino acids. CDR1 SGHDN and CDR2 FVKESK come from the germline V gene. The CDR3 DNA follows: TGTGCCAGCAGCCAAGCTCGCGGGAACACTGAAGCTTTCTTT. As protein: CASSQARGNTEAFF.

The genes are TRBV30 and TRBJ2-7; possible D gene TRBD1, 6 bases. The CDR3 consists of 14 residues. Per the germline V gene, CDR1 is GTSNPN and CDR2 is SVGIG (reference sequence). V shed 4 bases and J shed 0 bases, with 13 bases lying between them. The CDR3: CAWKDRPSSYEQYF. Written as DNA, the CDR3 is TGTGCCTGGAAAGACAGGCCCTCCTCCTACGAGCAGTACTTC.

This clone was recorded only once. The chain uses TRBV9 and TRBJ2-1; 9 nucleotides agree with TRBD2. The V and J ends lost 0 bases and 11 bases, in that order; junction bases with no gene match: 12. Germline CDR1 reads SGDLS; CDR2 reads YYNGEE. This CDR3 region has 16 residues. CDR3 in amino acids: CASSVAASSGIIKQFF. Here the CDR3 DNA reads TGTGCCAGCAGCGTAGCGGCGTCTAGCGGGATTATCAAGCAGTTCTTC.

This chain connects TRBV7-9 to TRBJ2-1, with 8 bases that match TRBD2. Germline CDR1 is SEHNR and CDR2 is FQNEAQ (reference sequence). The trim removed 1 base at V and 7 bases at J, leaving 9 bases unmatched. The CDR3 loop spans 16 amino acids. The CDR3 region is CASSLVPAGVENEQFF. The CDR3 region has the DNA TGTGCCAGCAGCTTAGTCCCAGCGGGAGTGGAAAATGAGCAGTTCTTC.

The rearrangement links TRBV27 to TRBJ2-2; possibly TRBD1 for D (5 bases). CDR3 length equals 14 residues. The V gene lost 3 bases and the J gene lost 3 bases, with 8 bases spanning the gap. Germline V CDR1 and CDR2: MNHEY, SMNVEV (reference sequence). The DNA of the CDR3 is TGTGCCAGCAGTTTTAGGGGTTACACCGGGGAGCTGTTTTTT. Translating gives CASSFRGYTGELFF.

About this clone: No DNA is shown, since the ends of the CDR3 on it are uncertain; the CDR3 is the one TCRdb lists. V usage is TRBV6-1 and J usage is TRBJ1-5; the table gives TRBD1 as D, unverified against the DNA. Germline lookup yields CDR1 MNHNS and CDR2 SASEGT. The CDR3 has 17 amino acids, counting both end residues. This CDR3 is CASSELVWGQGASSEHF.

The chain links TRBV5-1 to TRBJ1-2; D might be TRBD1 (5 bases). The CDR3 has 16 residues. Trimming removed 1 base at V and 1 base at J, with 14 bases between. Germline V lookup: CDR1 SGHRS, CDR2 YFSETQ. The CDR3 region is CASSLPYRTLNYGYTF. CDR3 nucleotides: TGCGCCAGCAGCTTGCCGTACAGGACTCTTAACTATGGCTACACCTTC. Using reference TRBV5-1 and TRBJ1-2 for the parts outside the CDR3, the full variable domain is KAGVTQTPRYLIKTRGQQVTLSCSPISGHRSVSWYQQTPGQGLQFLFEYFSETQRNKGNFPGRFSGRQFSNSRSEMNVSTLELGDSALYLCASSLPYRTLNYGYTFGSGTRLTVV.

The CDR3 DNA sequence: TGTGCCAGCAGTCCCAGGTCTCTGCGGTATGGCTACACCTTC. It is translated as CASSPRSLRYGYTF. This rearrangement joins TRBV27 to TRBJ1-2; D is ambiguous. V was shortened by 5 bases and J by 5 bases, with 15 bases between the two germline ends. The CDR3 is 14 residues long. Germline V gene lookup returns CDR1 MNHEY and CDR2 SMNVEV (reference sequence).